Given below is one T cell receptor beta chain in context. What it binds is not known. Sampled while nominally healthy, donors likely had unrecorded immune exposures. The length of the CDR3 is 15 residues. CDR1 MDHEN and CDR2 SYDVKM come from the germline V gene. V shed 2 bases and J shed 0 bases, with 9 bases lying between them. The sample originates from a study of cytomegalovirus exposure and HLA in healthy donors. Study-wide results and caveats: The study found most TCR sequences rare, yet found some public TCRs in many donors.

The PCR contained 60 Vbeta and 13 Jbeta primers. Measured with immunoSEQ multiplex PCR; TCRdb has only the in-frame clones, and not every one. The table records about 170,000 clones, roughly 80% of them present only once. Material for sequencing was PBMCs. The clonotype originates from a male donor in good health and CMV-seronegative. The chain uses TRBV28 and TRBJ2-3; D is unresolved. The CDR3 DNA follows: TGTGCCAGCAGTTTAACTGTTCCCAGCACAGATACGCAGTATTTT. Residues: CASSLTVPSTDTQYF.